This T cell receptor (beta chain) emerged from a study of blood T cell repertoires in COVID-19. This clone appeared a few times. Some clones are missing from TCRdb's copy, which holds only in-frame ones; the method was immunoSEQ multiplex PCR. The table lists 50,000 to 75,000 clones, around 79% of them singletons. The J segment lost 5 bases and the V segment lost 3 bases, leaving 10 bases of the junction unmatched. CDR1 and CDR2 (germline): SGHDT, YYEEEE. The CDR3 loop spans 15 amino acids. This TCR was recovered from a man aged 55-75 years with acute or convalescent COVID-19. J is TRBJ2-7 and V is TRBV5-6; TRBD1 matches at 8 bases. Material for sequencing was peripheral blood. The CDR3 DNA is TGTGCCAGCAGCTCAGGACAGGGAGCGTGGAACGAGCAGTACTTC. Translating gives CASSSGQGAWNEQYF.